The present TCR beta chain was sequenced within a study of blood T cell repertoires in COVID-19. Turning to the study itself: The cDNA or gDNA used as material had been derived from T cells, B-cell-depleted T cells, or PBMCs.

In the original analysis: The assay estimated nucleated cells by amplifying reference gene primers. Sequencing used immunoSEQ multiplex PCR; TCRdb keeps in-frame clones, though not all of them. Clone size and the V and J calls come from that table; the DNA yielded D and trimming. In the table there are tens of thousands of clones, just over 85% of which are singletons. Sequencing was done on a sample of peripheral blood. This TCR derives from a woman aged 55 to 70 with acute or convalescent COVID-19.

CDR3 sequence reads: CASSRGRSYEQYF. The CDR3 bases are TGTGCCAGCAGCCGGGGTAGATCCTACGAGCAGTACTTC. The chain links TRBV11-3 to TRBJ2-7; maybe TRBD2 (5 bases). V was cut by 5 bases and J by 1 base, with 9 bases left in between. This CDR3 spans 13 amino acids. The germline V gene encodes CDR1 SGHNT and CDR2 YENEEA.